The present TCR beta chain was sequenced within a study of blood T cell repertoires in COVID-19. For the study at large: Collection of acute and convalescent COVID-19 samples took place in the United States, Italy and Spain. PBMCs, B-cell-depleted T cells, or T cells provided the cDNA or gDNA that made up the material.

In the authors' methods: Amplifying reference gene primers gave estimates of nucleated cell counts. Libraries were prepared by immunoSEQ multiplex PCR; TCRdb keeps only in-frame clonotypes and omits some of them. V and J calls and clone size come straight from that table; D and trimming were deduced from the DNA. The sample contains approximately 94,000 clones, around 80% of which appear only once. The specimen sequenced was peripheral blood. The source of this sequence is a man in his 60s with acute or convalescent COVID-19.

In DNA form, the CDR3 reads TGTGCCAGCAGTGATATCGGGACTCCTAAAGAGACCCAGTACTTC. Amino acids: CASSDIGTPKETQYF. This chain joins TRBV2 and TRBJ2-5, with a weak D call TRBD2 (6 bases). V lost 3 bases and J lost 3, with 14 bases in between. Germline CDR1 reads SNHLY; CDR2 reads FYNNEI. The CDR3 has 15 amino acids.